This entry concerns a single T cell receptor (beta chain). The data belong to a study of blood T cell repertoires in COVID-19. Whole-study context: Whether acute or convalescent, the COVID-19 samples came from the United States, Italy and Spain. T cells, B-cell-depleted T cells, or PBMCs supplied cDNA or gDNA.

CDR1 MGHRA and CDR2 YSYEKL come from the germline V gene. The V and J ends lost 5 bases and 1 base, in that order; junction bases with no gene match: 8. This CDR3 has 17 residues. Original processing notes: Estimation of nucleated cell counts relied on the amplification of reference gene primers. The protocol was immunoSEQ multiplex PCR, while the TCRdb copy is restricted to in-frame clones and leaves out a portion. The DNA was the basis for D and trimming; V, J and clone size are from that table. The sample yields some 58,000 clones, 77% seen once. Sequencing used peripheral blood. The receptor's source is a human donor in a cohort sampled during active COVID-19. The V call is TRBV4-1, the J call TRBJ2-1, with TRBD1 identical over 10 bases. The CDR3 DNA sequence: TGCGCCAGCAGCGGGGGTGGGGGACAGGGGTCCTACAATGAGCAGTTCTTC. Translated, it gives CASSGGGGQGSYNEQFF.